This TCR beta chain was obtained from a study of response to subunit inactivated influenza vaccine. About this clonotype itself: Its antigen is as yet unknown.

Study-wide results and caveats: Authors suggested seasonal influenza vaccinations each recruit few new T cells.

V was pared by 2 bases and J by 2 bases, with 13 bases between. The CDR3 is 15 amino acids. Germline CDR1 reads MNHEY; CDR2 reads SVGEGT. Using its own MiXCR run on the RT-PCR reads, TCRdb lists one record per CDR3 protein. The sample has 500,000 to 550,000 distinct CDR3 sequences, approximately 7.7% seen once. The input for sequencing was PBMCs from blood, taken approximately 25 months after vaccination. This TCR came from a man between 50 and 75 years old who received an inactivated influenza vaccine. The chain combines TRBV6-2 or TRBV6-3 with TRBJ2-7; D ambiguous. In DNA, the CDR3 is TGTGCCAGCAGTTACGCAGACACCTGGGCCTACGAGCAGTACTTC. Protein product: CASSYADTWAYEQYF.